This section outlines one TCR beta chain sequence together with its context. These data are taken from a study of blood T cell repertoires in COVID-19. Here immunoSEQ multiplex PCR was the method, and the copy in TCRdb shows in-frame clones only, minus some. Among 95,000 or so clones listed, 70% to 90% were seen once. The TCR comes from a man aged 80 or over with active or convalescent COVID-19. The sample consisted of peripheral blood.

As DNA, the CDR3 is TGTGCCAGCAGCCAAGACCAAGGGGGTACCTACGAGCAGTACTTC. Amino acids: CASSQDQGGTYEQYF. This chain connects TRBV4-2 to TRBJ2-7; D is possibly TRBD1 (6 bases). The CDR3 has 15 amino acids. CDR1 is LGHNA and CDR2 is YNFKEQ in the germline V gene. Trimming shortened V by 0 bases and J by 2 bases, and 11 bases separated the two germline ends.